Presented here are 18 T cell receptor beta chains from one specimen sequenced in a study of blood T cell repertoires in COVID-19 (dated by TCRdb to 2018 to 2021). The library was produced with the immunoSEQ multiplex PCR assay. The clones in this table, taken by TCRdb from immuneACCESS, are in-frame only. Not every clone is retained; where verified, under half of the shortfall comes from an unresolved V gene, and the cause of the rest is unknown. The sample table lists 250,000 or so clones, about 80% of them with a count of one. Of the sample, more than 3% falls within the top ten clones. What was sequenced was PBMCs or T cells enriched from blood (not recorded which). These receptors were taken from a middle-aged man who had recovered from COVID-19.

The chain employs TRBV18 and TRBJ2-7, with 8 bases matching TRBD1. V shed 6 bases, J shed 5 bases, and the junction held 3 bases outside the gene matches. The length of the CDR3 is 12 residues. CDR1 is KGHSH, CDR2 LQKENI, per germline. DNA of the CDR3: TGTGCCAGCTCGCAGGACAGGGACGAGCAGTACTTC. As protein: CASSQDRDEQYF.

This clone was counted once. This chain connects TRBV11-3 to TRBJ2-7; D unresolved. The germline V gene encodes CDR1 SGHNT and CDR2 YENEEA. The CDR3 runs 11 residues. The ends were cut back, 11 bases at V and 2 bases at J, with 10 bases in the middle. CDR3 sequence (DNA): TGTGCCGTGCCCCGCGCCTACGAGCAGTACTTC. Its protein product is CAVPRAYEQYF.

The chain is built from TRBV2 and TRBJ1-5, with a tentative D call TRBD1 (6 bases). There are 15 residues in the CDR3. Germline V CDR1 and CDR2: SNHLY, FYNNEI. The V and J ends lost 8 bases and 1 base respectively, with 15 bases between them. CDR3 nucleotides: TGTGCCAGCGCTCAGACCCAGGGGAGCAATCAGCCCCAGCATTTT. Translated: CASAQTQGSNQPQHF. The full variable domain, completed using reference TRBV2 and TRBJ1-5, is EPEVTQTPSHQVTQMGQEVILRCVPISNHLYFYWYRQILGQKVEFLVSFYNNEISEKSEIFDDQFSVERPDGSNFTLKIRSTKLEDSAMYFCASAQTQGSNQPQHFGDGTRLSIL.

This rearrangement joins TRBV11-3 to TRBJ2-1; tentatively, D is TRBD2 (6 bases). V lost 0 bases and J 2 bases, leaving 8 bases between the germline ends. Looked up from germline, CDR1 is SGHNT and CDR2 is YENEEA. The CDR3 contains 15 residues. The CDR3 reads CASSLEGGPYNEQFF. The DNA for the CDR3 is TGTGCCAGCAGCTTAGAGGGAGGCCCCTACAATGAGCAGTTCTTC.

This chain uses TRBV11-2 with TRBJ2-7; 9 bases are shared with TRBD1. V was pared by 7 bases and J by 4 bases, with 11 bases of the junction left unmatched. CDR1 and CDR2 (germline): SGHAT, FQNNGV. The CDR3 runs to 15 residues. The CDR3 sequence is CASIPGTGRGYEQYF. The CDR3 nucleotides read TGTGCCAGCATCCCCGGGACAGGGAGGGGATACGAGCAGTACTTC.

The rearrangement links TRBV29-1 to TRBJ1-1; D is ambiguous. The V and J ends lost 7 bases and 0 bases respectively, with 9 bases between them. Germline V gene data show CDR1 as SQVTM and CDR2 as ANQGSEA. CDR3 length equals 12 residues. This chain's CDR3 is CSALRVNTEAFF. CDR3 bases: TGCAGCGCCCTTCGAGTGAACACTGAAGCTTTCTTT.

The chain has TRBV5-1 and TRBJ1-2; a weak D match, TRBD1 (6 bases). Germline-derived CDR1 and CDR2 are SGHRS and YFSETQ. CDR3 length: 15 residues. Trimming shortened V by 4 bases and J by 4 bases, and 17 bases separated the two germline ends. The CDR3: CASSPRQGQGYGYTF. In nucleotides, the CDR3 is TGCGCCAGCAGCCCTAGGCAGGGACAAGGCTATGGCTACACCTTC.

J is TRBJ1-1 and V is TRBV7-3, with D possibly matching TRBD1 (6 bases). Germline V gene lookup returns CDR1 SGHTA and CDR2 FQGTGA. The CDR3 covers 14 residues. Between the trimmed V and J ends, which lost 2 bases and 3 bases, there was a span of 10 bases. CDR3 DNA: TGTGCCAGCAGCTTAGCAGGGGCGGACACTGAAGCTTTCTTT. Residues: CASSLAGADTEAFF.

The genes are TRBV5-1 and TRBJ1-4; TRBD1 agrees at 10 bases. The V gene's germline CDR1 is SGHRS and CDR2 YFSETQ. There are 14 residues in the CDR3. The V and J ends lost 4 bases and 6 bases, in that order; junction bases with no gene match: 3. In DNA form, the CDR3 reads TGCGCCAGCAGCGAGACAGGGGGCGATGAAAAACTGTTTTTT. This gives the protein CASSETGGDEKLFF.

This sequence joins TRBV12-5 and TRBJ2-3; weak D call: TRBD2 (5 bases). The V and J ends lost 5 bases and 8 bases respectively, with 32 bases between them. Per germline, CDR1 LGHNT and CDR2 FRNRAP. The CDR3 loop spans 19 amino acids. The CDR3 sequence is CASGPTRWLARSYSGTQYF. The CDR3 DNA is TGTGCTAGTGGTCCCACAAGGTGGCTAGCCCGGTCATATTCGGGTACGCAGTATTTT.

The V and J genes are TRBV27 and TRBJ2-7; possibly TRBD1 for D (5 bases). Germline CDR1 and CDR2: MNHEY and SMNVEV (reference sequence). The CDR3 is 15 amino acids. Trimming removed 4 bases at V and 0 bases at J, with 13 bases between. The CDR3 coding sequence is TGTGCCAGCAGTTGGCAGGGAATGAACTCCTACGAGCAGTACTTC. Translation gives CASSWQGMNSYEQYF.

The rearrangement uses TRBV4-3 and TRBJ2-3; TRBD1 matches at 7 bases. With V trimmed by 5 bases and J by 0 bases, 11 bases remained unmatched. Germline V gives CDR1 LGHNA, CDR2 YSLEER. This CDR3 is built from 17 residues. The CDR3 bases are TGCGCCAGCAGCAAGCTAGACAGGGTCGTGAGCACAGATACGCAGTATTTT. Translated, it gives CASSKLDRVVSTDTQYF.

The chain joins TRBV4-1 to TRBJ2-5; no firm D call. This CDR3 is built from 13 residues. Trimming shortened V by 1 base and J by 5 bases, and 8 bases separated the two germline ends. Germline CDR1 reads MGHRA; CDR2 reads YSYEKL. DNA for the CDR3: TGCGCCAGCAGCCAAGTTTATCCGGAGACCCAGTACTTC. Residues: CASSQVYPETQYF.

CDR3 region: CSVRGSYEQYF. The CDR3 coding sequence is TGCAGCGTTCGGGGGAGCTACGAGCAGTACTTC. The V call is TRBV29-1, the J call TRBJ2-7; TRBD2 might be the D (6 bases). V was pared by 5 bases and J by 3 bases, with 8 bases between. CDR1 SQVTM and CDR2 ANQGSEA come from the germline V gene. The CDR3 covers 11 residues.

The V call is TRBV18, the J call TRBJ1-5, with 7 bases that match TRBD1. V gave up 2 bases and J gave up 6 bases; unmatched junction bases: 7. The CDR3 totals 15 residues. Germline values: CDR1 KGHSH, CDR2 LQKENI. In DNA, the CDR3 is TGTGCCAGCTCACCATACCGGGACAGAGGTCAGCCCCAGCATTTT. Its translation: CASSPYRDRGQPQHF.

This CDR3 reads CASSPPGGAYNEQFF. The CDR3 bases are TGTGCCAGCAGCCCGCCGGGGGGGGCCTACAATGAGCAGTTCTTC. The chain has TRBV7-9 and TRBJ2-1, with 8 bases matching TRBD2. This CDR3 is built from 15 residues. Germline V CDR1 and CDR2: SEHNR, FQNEAQ (reference sequence). After removal of 5 bases from V and 2 bases from J, the junction contained 5 bases not matched to a gene.

The chain links TRBV19 to TRBJ1-1; D is undetermined. This CDR3 is 14 amino acids long. The V end lost 1 base, the J end lost 1 base, and 7 bases lay between the germline ends. Germline lookup yields CDR1 LNHDA and CDR2 SQIVND (reference sequence). DNA for the CDR3: TGTGCCAGTAGTATAGCGACGGGGAACACTGAAGCTTTCTTT. It translates to CASSIATGNTEAFF.

The chain is built from TRBV4-2 and TRBJ2-1; TRBD2 aligns across 8 bases. CDR1 and CDR2 from the germline V gene are LGHNA and YNFKEQ. After removal of 4 bases from V and 7 bases from J, the junction contained 9 bases not matched to a gene. The CDR3 is 15 residues long. CDR3 residues: CASSLPERGINEQFF. The CDR3, as DNA: TGTGCCAGCAGCCTACCGGAGCGGGGGATTAATGAGCAGTTCTTC.